The clone carrying this T cell receptor beta chain was counted many times. What it recognizes is unknown. This record comes from a study of CD8 T cells in ankylosing spondylitis. Notes on the study in general: According to the report, clones linked to the disease were significantly enriched in matched synovial fluid samples taken from ankylosing spondylitis patients.

TCRdb passed the 5' RACE reads through MiXCR, listing each CDR3 protein once. This sample has 200,000 to 300,000 distinct CDR3 sequences; roughly 10% occur once, and the top ten carry 2.5% to 3%. The CDR3 extends over 12 amino acids. CDR1 and CDR2 (germline): DFQATT, SNEGSKA (reference sequence). V lost 5 bases to trimming and J lost 8 bases, with 12 bases between them. This chain uses TRBV20-1 with TRBJ1-4; tentatively, D is TRBD1 (5 bases). The origin of this receptor is a male donor with ankylosing spondylitis or in good health (not recorded which). Sequencing was performed on blood, either unsorted or a sorted T cell fraction (not recorded which). DNA of the CDR3: TGCAGTGCTTCGGCGGGGCCGGAAAAACTGTTTTTT. Translating gives CSASAGPEKLFF.